This T cell receptor beta chain stems from a study of blood T cell repertoires in COVID-19 (TCRdb year 2020). About the full investigation: Samples from collaborators originated in the United States, Italy and Spain and spanned both the acute and convalescent phases of COVID-19. HLA class I and class II types, where available, came from metadata supplied by the sample provider rather than from assay-based typing. The samples were drawn from two sources: the first 160 participants of the ongoing ImmuneRACE study, and fewer than 1,500 subjects contributed by 6 global collaborators. A freely available public database, intended as a resource for researchers studying the immune response to SARS-CoV-2, is where the repertoires were released. Subjects who had been exposed to COVID-19, were actively infected with it, or had recovered from it provided the deeply sampled blood TCRbeta repertoires that made up the dataset. A de-identified subject ID, COVID-19 status, age in years and sex were almost always included in the sample metadata. The material from the prospective study consisted of cDNA or gDNA derived from T cells, B-cell-depleted T cells, or PBMCs.

Study-wide findings and limitations: The quantity of clinical and demographic metadata differed by source and by participant and was supplied without curation.

From a lookup of the germline V gene (reference sequence), CDR1 and CDR2 are SEHNR and FQNEAQ. Relative to germline, V is 2 bases shorter and J is 3 bases shorter, with 6 bases between their ends. From its cysteine to its phenylalanine, the CDR3 spans 13 amino acids. This entry keeps only the CDR3 DNA: 39 bases, framed from base 1. In the prospective study, participants were roughly 18 to 100 years old, resided in 24 geographic areas of the United States, and were enrolled through a virtual design. Cohort assignment in the prospective study relied on participant-reported clinical history from a screening survey and a study questionnaire. Each participant in the prospective study had whole blood, serum and a nasopharyngeal or oropharyngeal swab collected by mobile phlebotomists. Prospective study participants could optionally give additional blood draws and questionnaires over an approximately two-month period. Blood samples from the prospective study were shipped frozen or at room temperature prior to DNA extraction.

TCRbeta CDR3 regions were amplified from genomic DNA by means of the immunoSEQ Assay, a bias-controlled multiplex PCR. Regarding the original processing steps: The number of nucleated cells in each sample was estimated from the amplification of reference gene primers within the assay. Sequence reads were collapsed and filtered to measure the absolute abundance of every unique TCRbeta CDR3 rearrangement. For each sample, productive Simpson clonality was calculated by taking the square root of Simpson's diversity index across productive rearrangements. Drawn from immuneACCESS, this table holds only the in-frame rearrangements with V and J called that TCRdb kept. Clones are partly lost; checked studies trace under half to an unresolved V gene and leave the rest unexplained. V, J and clone size derive from that table, while D and trimming were established from the DNA sequence. The sample table holds 180,000 or so clones, of which 89% were seen once. About 2.1% of the sample lies in the top ten.

Worth noting for this clone: It has no known antigen specificity. No quality values exist for individual bases; no much larger clone is one base distant.

The sequencing input was PBMCs or T cells enriched from blood (not recorded which). The TCR was taken from a woman between 40 and 55 years old with acute COVID-19. This chain joins TRBV7-9 to TRBJ2-3; a tentative D call is TRBD2 (5 bases match). The CDR3 protein sequence reads: CASSLSGTDTQYF. The sequence in DNA is TGTGCCAGCAGCTTAAGCGGTACAGATACGCAGTATTTT.